Listed below are T cell receptor beta chains from one sample, sequenced in a study of shared clonotypes between healthy human individuals. The repertoire was sequenced with immunoSEQ multiplex PCR; TCRdb's copy has only in-frame clones and lacks some. Here the sample spans about 2.2 million clones, around 93% being singletons. The material sequenced was naive CD8+ T cells from PBMCs. The origin of the receptors is a man younger than 35 in good health. Some clones in this sample may be carry-over from other donors' samples. The CDR3 runs from the conserved cysteine through the conserved F or W. The order of the fields is D gene, J gene, V gene, clone size, CDR3 protein, CDR3 DNA. D genes are given only for firm matches. Some rows have no size entry. The others give once, few or many, or a class for an expanded clone.

TRBD1 | TRBJ1-1 | TRBV27 | NA | CASSSTGGLSFF | TGTGCCAGCAGTTCCACAGGGGGTTTGTCTTTCTTT
TRBD1 | TRBJ1-1 | TRBV19 | NA | CASSDFRGRNTEAFF | TGTGCCAGTAGTGACTTCAGGGGGCGGAACACTGAAGCTTTCTTT
NA | TRBJ2-7 | TRBV28 | NA | CASSSGMEGYEQYF | TGTGCCAGCAGTTCGGGGATGGAGGGGTACGAGCAGTACTTC
NA | TRBJ2-3 | TRBV4-3 | once | CASSVRAGDTQYF | TGCGCCAGCAGCGTCCGCGCGGGAGATACGCAGTATTTT
TRBD2 | TRBJ2-3 | TRBV9 | NA | CASSVAGGGTDTQYF | TGTGCCAGCAGCGTAGCGGGAGGAGGAACAGATACGCAGTATTTT
TRBD2 | TRBJ2-1 | TRBV5-4 | NA | CASSFLTIAGEGEQFF | TGTGCCAGCAGCTTCCTAACCATAGCGGGAGAAGGCGAGCAGTTCTTC
NA | TRBJ2-1 | TRBV5-3 | NA | CARSLPGPSSYNEQFF | TGTGCCAGAAGCTTGCCGGGGCCGAGCTCCTACAATGAGCAGTTCTTC
NA | TRBJ2-7 | TRBV7-9 | NA | CASSSLAAYIREEQYF | TGTGCCAGCAGCTCCCTAGCAGCTTACATACGGGAGGAGCAGTACTTC
NA | TRBJ2-3 | TRBV28 | NA | CASSLIPGVTDTQYF | TGTGCCAGCAGTTTAATTCCGGGAGTAACAGATACGCAGTATTTT
TRBD2 | TRBJ2-7 | TRBV6-1 | once | CASSPGEGRPYEQYF | TGTGCCAGCAGCCCCGGGGAGGGGAGGCCCTACGAGCAGTACTTC
NA | TRBJ2-2 | TRBV19 | NA | CASNPLAGSTGELFF | TGTGCCAGTAACCCCTTGGCAGGGTCTACCGGGGAGCTGTTTTTT
NA | TRBJ2-7 | TRBV5-3 | NA | CARSLIRGRVYEQYF | TGTGCCAGAAGCTTAATTAGGGGTAGGGTCTACGAGCAGTACTTC
NA | TRBJ1-5 | TRBV5-6 | NA | CASSLALERPQHF | TGTGCCAGCAGCTTGGCCCTAGAGAGGCCCCAGCATTTT
NA | TRBJ2-7 | TRBV10-3 | NA | CAISAMGVGREQYF | TGTGCCATCAGTGCCATGGGGGTGGGCCGCGAGCAGTACTTC
NA | TRBJ2-6 | TRBV7-8 | NA | CASSLGFTPGANVLTF | TGTGCCAGCAGCTTAGGCTTTACCCCTGGGGCCAACGTCCTGACTTTC
NA | TRBJ1-5 | TRBV19 | once | CASMDPGVHQPQHF | TGTGCCAGTATGGATCCAGGGGTGCATCAGCCCCAGCATTTT
TRBD2 | TRBJ2-7 | TRBV9 | NA | CASSPAGGLADEQYF | TGTGCCAGCTCTCCAGCGGGAGGGCTCGCCGACGAGCAGTACTTC
NA | TRBJ1-2 | TRBV28 | NA | CASSFSQAVYTF | TGTGCCAGCAGTTTTTCCCAGGCGGTCTACACCTTC
TRBD1 | TRBJ1-1 | TRBV19 | NA | CASRGTGNRNTEAFF | TGTGCCAGTAGGGGGACAGGGAATCGTAACACTGAAGCTTTCTTT
TRBD2 | TRBJ2-3 | TRBV5-4 | NA | CASSVGTSGSTAQYF | TGTGCCAGCAGCGTCGGGACTAGCGGGAGTACGGCGCAGTATTTT
NA | TRBJ1-2 | TRBV28 | NA | CASSQDSGRWNYGYTF | TGTGCCAGCAGTCAGGATTCGGGCAGGTGGAACTATGGCTACACCTTC
TRBD1 | TRBJ2-7 | TRBV29-1 | once | CSASGRDSDPYEQYF | TGCAGCGCCTCCGGTCGGGACAGTGACCCCTACGAGCAGTACTTC
TRBD2 | TRBJ2-7 | TRBV13 | NA | CASSPRLAGANEQYF | TGTGCCAGCAGCCCACGACTAGCGGGAGCCAACGAGCAGTACTTC
NA | TRBJ2-3 | TRBV9 | NA | CASSVNTDTQYF | TGTGCCAGCAGCGTGAATACAGATACGCAGTATTTT
TRBD1 | TRBJ1-1 | TRBV9 | NA | CASSVSGGPSTEAFF | TGTGCCAGCAGCGTATCAGGGGGCCCTTCCACTGAAGCTTTCTTT
NA | TRBJ1-2 | TRBV11-2 | NA | CASSARGGGYTF | TGTGCCAGCAGCGCGCGAGGGGGTGGCTACACCTTC
NA | TRBJ2-7 | TRBV7-2 | NA | CASSFRDKAYEQYF | TGTGCCAGCAGCTTTAGGGACAAAGCCTACGAGCAGTACTTC
NA | TRBJ2-5 | TRBV28 | NA | CASSLIGPIETQYF | TGTGCCAGCAGTTTAATCGGACCGATAGAGACCCAGTACTTC
TRBD1 | TRBJ1-2 | TRBV27 | NA | CASSWTGTAYGYTF | TGTGCCAGCAGTTGGACCGGGACAGCATATGGCTACACCTTC
TRBD1 | TRBJ2-7 | TRBV5-1 | NA | CASSLVAGGSVEQYF | TGCGCCAGCAGCTTGGTCGCAGGGGGCTCGGTCGAGCAGTACTTC
NA | TRBJ2-7 | TRBV5-1 | many | CASVLHPGPAAYEQYF | TGCGCCAGCGTACTCCATCCCGGGCCGGCAGCCTACGAGCAGTACTTC
TRBD2 | TRBJ2-5 | TRBV28 | NA | CASSLTGIASGLKAETQYF | TGTGCCAGCAGTTTGACTGGTATAGCTAGCGGGCTAAAGGCGGAGACCCAGTACTTC
NA | TRBJ2-1 | TRBV9 | NA | CASSVAGAKQFF | TGTGCCAGCAGCGTAGCAGGGGCCAAGCAGTTCTTC
TRBD2 | TRBJ2-2 | TRBV13 | NA | CASSLGQGLAGTGELFF | TGTGCCAGCAGCTTAGGCCAGGGACTAGCGGGCACCGGGGAGCTGTTTTTT
NA | TRBJ2-2 | TRBV29-1 | NA | CSVRDTSNTGELFF | TGCAGCGTCCGGGACACCTCGAACACCGGGGAGCTGTTTTTT
NA | TRBJ2-1 | TRBV9 | NA | CASSGGQGGHNEQFF | TGTGCCAGCAGCGGTGGGCAGGGGGGGCACAATGAGCAGTTCTTC
NA | TRBJ2-1 | TRBV12-5 | NA | CASGLGIYNEQFF | TGTGCTAGTGGTTTGGGAATCTACAATGAGCAGTTCTTC
TRBD2 | TRBJ2-7 | TRBV13 | NA | CASSLRLAGDYEQYF | TGTGCCAGCAGCTTGAGACTAGCGGGAGACTACGAGCAGTACTTC
NA | TRBJ2-4 | TRBV15 | once | CATSRDRAIAKNIQYF | TGTGCCACCAGCAGAGATAGGGCCATAGCCAAAAACATTCAGTACTTC
NA | TRBJ2-7 | TRBV7-2 | once | CASSFRTVNYEQYF | TGTGCCAGCAGCTTTAGGACAGTTAACTACGAGCAGTACTTC
NA | TRBJ1-2 | TRBV4-3 | NA | CASSQDRGGGYTF | TGCGCCAGCAGCCAAGATCGGGGTGGTGGCTACACCTTC
NA | TRBJ2-3 | TRBV13 | once | CASSENTDTQYF | TGTGCCAGCAGCGAAAATACAGATACGCAGTATTTT